These T cell receptor beta chains were read from a single sample in a study of blood T cell repertoires in COVID-19. Clones were sequenced by immunoSEQ multiplex PCR, and TCRdb holds only the in-frame ones, with some missing. The repertoire holds almost 90,000 clones, with 88% as singletons. Material: peripheral blood. The receptors shown here come from a man older than 75 with acute or convalescent COVID-19. Both conserved end residues are part of each CDR3. The D gene is left open where the match is weak. Some rows have no size entry. The others give once, few or many, or a class for an expanded clone.

D: .; V: TRBV6-6; J: TRBJ1-1; size: .; CDR3: CASRGHSLGDTEAFF; DNA: TGTGCCAGCAGGGGACACTCCCTAGGGGACACTGAAGCTTTCTTT
D: .; V: TRBV5-1; J: TRBJ2-5; size: once; CDR3: CASSLSGVGKETQYF; DNA: TGCGCCAGCAGCTTGTCGGGGGTCGGGAAAGAGACCCAGTACTTC
D: .; V: TRBV7-9; J: TRBJ1-3; size: .; CDR3: CASSLDGSGNTIYF; DNA: TGTGCCAGCAGCTTAGACGGCTCTGGAAACACCATATATTTT
D: .; V: TRBV7-8; J: TRBJ2-1; size: .; CDR3: CASSSVPLPWNEQFF; DNA: TGTGCCAGCAGCTCAGTACCATTGCCGTGGAATGAGCAGTTCTTC
D: .; V: TRBV5-1; J: TRBJ1-1; size: .; CDR3: CASSLVVPGYSTEAFF; DNA: TGCGCCAGCAGCTTGGTAGTTCCGGGGTATAGCACTGAAGCTTTCTTT
D: .; V: TRBV13; J: TRBJ2-3; size: .; CDR3: CASSFTDTDTQYF; DNA: TGTGCCAGCAGCTTTACAGACACAGATACGCAGTATTTT
D: TRBD1; V: TRBV3-1/TRBV3-2; J: TRBJ1-3; size: once; CDR3: CASSQAGTGSNTIYF; DNA: TGTGCCAGCAGCCAAGCAGGGACAGGGTCGAACACCATATATTTT
D: TRBD1; V: TRBV6-5; J: TRBJ2-3; size: .; CDR3: CASSDQTGGDTQYF; DNA: TGTGCCAGCAGCGATCAGACAGGGGGAGATACGCAGTATTTT
D: .; V: TRBV2; J: TRBJ1-2; size: .; CDR3: CASSVNLVSGYTF; DNA: TGTGCCAGCAGTGTCAACCTAGTTTCGGGCTACACCTTC
D: TRBD1; V: TRBV19; J: TRBJ2-7; size: few; CDR3: CASSQPGQGNEQYF; DNA: TGTGCCAGTAGCCAACCGGGACAGGGGAACGAGCAGTACTTC
D: TRBD1; V: TRBV4-2; J: TRBJ1-3; size: .; CDR3: CASSQGQATLSGNTIYF; DNA: TGTGCCAGCAGCCAGGGACAGGCAACTCTCTCTGGAAACACCATATATTTT
D: .; V: TRBV24-1; J: TRBJ2-3; size: few; CDR3: CATGGDRTDTQYF; DNA: TGTGCCACCGGAGGGGACCGCACAGATACGCAGTATTTT
D: .; V: TRBV18; J: TRBJ1-2; size: .; CDR3: CASSTSQISNYGYTF; DNA: TGTGCCAGCTCAACTTCACAGATTTCAAACTATGGCTACACCTTC
D: TRBD1; V: TRBV5-1; J: TRBJ1-5; size: once; CDR3: CASSLVPGQGWPQHF; DNA: TGCGCCAGCAGCTTGGTACCGGGACAGGGCTGGCCCCAGCATTTT
D: TRBD1; V: TRBV5-4; J: TRBJ1-6; size: .; CDR3: CASSSTGLDSPLHF; DNA: TGTGCCAGCAGCTCGACAGGGTTAGATTCACCCCTCCACTTT
D: .; V: TRBV4-1; J: TRBJ1-1; size: once; CDR3: CASSHGAMNTEAFF; DNA: TGCGCCAGCAGCCATGGGGCCATGAACACTGAAGCTTTCTTT
D: TRBD2; V: TRBV2; J: TRBJ2-5; size: .; CDR3: CASSEREGETQYF; DNA: TGTGCCAGCAGTGAACGGGAGGGAGAGACCCAGTACTTC
D: TRBD2; V: TRBV12-3/TRBV12-4; J: TRBJ2-7; size: .; CDR3: CASSLGGGAADF; DNA: TGTGCCAGCAGCCTAGGCGGGGGGGCGGCAGACTTC
D: .; V: TRBV2; J: TRBJ1-5; size: .; CDR3: CASSESYSNQPQHF; DNA: TGTGCCAGCAGTGAAAGCTATAGCAATCAGCCCCAGCATTTT
D: .; V: TRBV19; J: TRBJ1-5; size: .; CDR3: CASSIDQGRGNQPQHF; DNA: TGTGCCAGTAGTATAGATCAGGGAAGGGGAAATCAGCCCCAGCATTTT
D: .; V: TRBV9; J: TRBJ1-4; size: .; CDR3: CASSQDSPIGEKLFF; DNA: TGTGCCAGCAGCCAGGACAGCCCCATTGGTGAAAAACTGTTTTTT
D: .; V: TRBV14; J: TRBJ1-2; size: .; CDR3: CASSQGAYGYTF; DNA: TGTGCCAGCAGCCAAGGGGCCTATGGCTACACCTTC
D: TRBD1; V: TRBV4-1; J: TRBJ1-5; size: .; CDR3: CASSGTGPNQPQHF; DNA: TGCGCCAGCAGCGGGACAGGGCCCAATCAGCCCCAGCATTTT
D: .; V: TRBV18; J: TRBJ2-6; size: .; CDR3: CASSSTTHGANVLTF; DNA: TGTGCCAGCTCATCGACTACACATGGGGCCAACGTCCTGACTTTC
D: .; V: TRBV12-3/TRBV12-4; J: TRBJ1-6; size: .; CDR3: CASSYRADSPLHF; DNA: TGTGCCAGCAGTTACAGGGCAGATTCACCCCTCCACTTT
D: TRBD1; V: TRBV11-3; J: TRBJ2-2; size: .; CDR3: CASSRQGLNTGELFF; DNA: TGTGCCAGCAGTCGACAGGGGTTGAACACCGGGGAGCTGTTTTTT
D: .; V: TRBV7-9; J: TRBJ1-2; size: .; CDR3: CASSSSYGYTF; DNA: TGTGCCAGCAGCTCCAGCTATGGCTACACCTTC
D: .; V: TRBV5-1; J: TRBJ1-1; size: .; CDR3: CASRHIGGESTEAFF; DNA: TGCGCCAGCAGACATATTGGGGGGGAGTCGACTGAAGCTTTCTTT
D: TRBD2; V: TRBV5-5; J: TRBJ2-7; size: .; CDR3: CASSFPSGSSYEQYF; DNA: TGTGCCAGCAGCTTTCCTAGCGGGAGCTCCTACGAGCAGTACTTC
D: .; V: TRBV27; J: TRBJ1-1; size: .; CDR3: CASSLGQGGDTEAFF; DNA: TGTGCCAGCAGTTTAGGGCAGGGAGGAGACACTGAAGCTTTCTTT
D: TRBD2; V: TRBV18; J: TRBJ2-7; size: .; CDR3: CASSPRGGAHEQYF; DNA: TGTGCCAGCTCACCTCGGGGGGGGGCTCACGAGCAGTACTTC
D: .; V: TRBV28; J: TRBJ1-2; size: .; CDR3: CASSFDSFVIYGYTF; DNA: TGTGCCAGCAGTTTCGACAGCTTTGTCATCTATGGCTACACCTTC
D: TRBD1; V: TRBV30; J: TRBJ1-2; size: .; CDR3: CAWMRQGVDGYTF; DNA: TGTGCCTGGATGAGACAGGGAGTCGATGGCTACACCTTC
D: .; V: TRBV27; J: TRBJ1-2; size: .; CDR3: CASSSSFNYGYTF; DNA: TGTGCCAGCAGTTCATCCTTTAACTATGGCTACACCTTC
D: TRBD2; V: TRBV7-8; J: TRBJ2-1; size: .; CDR3: CASSLDGPTSGRVYNEQFF; DNA: TGTGCCAGCAGCTTAGATGGTCCGACTAGCGGGAGGGTCTACAATGAGCAGTTCTTC
D: TRBD1; V: TRBV5-1; J: TRBJ2-7; size: .; CDR3: CASSLRPGQGTNEQYF; DNA: TGCGCCAGCAGCCTTAGGCCGGGACAGGGCACCAACGAGCAGTACTTC
D: .; V: TRBV9; J: TRBJ1-1; size: .; CDR3: CASSFWTSPPDTEAFF; DNA: TGTGCCAGCAGCTTCTGGACATCCCCCCCCGACACTGAAGCTTTCTTT
D: .; V: TRBV18; J: TRBJ1-3; size: .; CDR3: CASTGPGNTIYF; DNA: TGTGCCAGTACTGGTCCCGGAAACACCATATATTTT
D: TRBD1; V: TRBV5-1; J: TRBJ1-3; size: .; CDR3: CASSTTPGQGDTIYF; DNA: TGCGCCAGCAGCACTACCCCGGGACAGGGGGACACCATATATTTT
D: TRBD2; V: TRBV5-1; J: TRBJ2-1; size: .; CDR3: CASSRGVASGGNEQFF; DNA: TGCGCCAGCAGCCGAGGGGTTGCTAGCGGGGGGAATGAGCAGTTCTTC
D: .; V: TRBV21-1; J: TRBJ2-2; size: .; CDR3: CAILAGGQGAQDTGELFF; DNA: TGTGCCATCCTCGCGGGGGGACAGGGGGCTCAGGACACCGGGGAGCTGTTTTTT
D: TRBD2; V: TRBV5-1; J: TRBJ2-2; size: .; CDR3: CASTFTPGLAANTGELFF; DNA: TGCGCCAGCACCTTTACACCGGGACTAGCCGCGAACACCGGGGAGCTGTTTTTT
D: .; V: TRBV4-3; J: TRBJ1-5; size: .; CDR3: CASSQGVTGINGQPQHF; DNA: TGCGCCAGCAGCCAAGGGGTCACAGGGATCAACGGGCAGCCCCAGCATTTT
D: .; V: TRBV5-4; J: TRBJ2-7; size: once; CDR3: CASSPRTGLSEQYF; DNA: TGTGCCAGCAGCCCAAGGACGGGGTTAAGCGAGCAGTACTTC
D: .; V: TRBV6-6; J: TRBJ1-4; size: .; CDR3: CASSFIATNEKLFF; DNA: TGTGCCAGCAGTTTTATTGCAACTAATGAAAAACTGTTTTTT
D: .; V: TRBV23-1; J: TRBJ2-7; size: .; CDR3: CASSHRRLYKTDYEQYF; DNA: TGCGCCAGCAGTCATAGAAGACTATATAAAACAGACTACGAGCAGTACTTC
D: .; V: TRBV7-2; J: TRBJ1-2; size: .; CDR3: CASSQGQGGSYGYTF; DNA: TGTGCCAGCAGCCAGGGTCAGGGCGGGAGCTATGGCTACACCTTC
D: .; V: TRBV30; J: TRBJ1-2; size: once; CDR3: CAWSERPSSYGYTF; DNA: TGTGCCTGGAGTGAGCGACCTAGTTCATATGGCTACACCTTC
D: .; V: TRBV5-1; J: TRBJ1-2; size: .; CDR3: CASSLAGQTYGYTF; DNA: TGCGCCAGCAGCTTAGCCGGACAGACCTATGGCTACACCTTC
D: .; V: TRBV27; J: TRBJ1-2; size: .; CDR3: CASSFQALGGYTF; DNA: TGTGCCAGCAGTTTCCAGGCACTCGGTGGCTACACCTTC
D: TRBD2; V: TRBV7-2; J: TRBJ2-3; size: .; CDR3: CASSQSRLAGGNTQYF; DNA: TGTGCCAGCAGCCAATCACGACTAGCGGGAGGAAATACGCAGTATTTT
D: .; V: TRBV19; J: TRBJ1-3; size: .; CDR3: CASRRQTFSGNTIYF; DNA: TGTGCCAGTAGAAGACAGACATTCTCTGGAAACACCATATATTTT
D: TRBD1; V: TRBV28; J: TRBJ1-4; size: .; CDR3: CASSFSPRGGAGEKLFF; DNA: TGTGCCAGCAGTTTTTCTCCTCGAGGGGGCGCGGGGGAAAAACTGTTTTTT
D: .; V: TRBV6-5; J: TRBJ1-1; size: .; CDR3: CASSYSRDTEAFF; DNA: TGTGCCAGCAGTTATTCGAGGGACACTGAAGCTTTCTTT
D: .; V: TRBV6-1; J: TRBJ1-3; size: .; CDR3: CASREGGRAFPSGNTIYF; DNA: TGTGCCAGCAGAGAAGGTGGGCGTGCATTCCCCTCTGGAAACACCATATATTTT
D: .; V: TRBV30; J: TRBJ2-3; size: .; CDR3: CAWSVIGTDTQYF; DNA: TGTGCCTGGAGTGTCATTGGCACAGATACGCAGTATTTT
D: .; V: TRBV24-1; J: TRBJ1-2; size: once; CDR3: CATSDGGRSYGYTF; DNA: TGTGCCACCAGTGATGGAGGCAGGAGCTATGGCTACACCTTC
D: TRBD1; V: TRBV7-2; J: TRBJ1-2; size: .; CDR3: CASSLGLRGQGGYGYTF; DNA: TGTGCCAGCAGCTTGGGCCTCCGGGGACAGGGGGGCTATGGCTACACCTTC
D: .; V: TRBV6-5; J: TRBJ1-6; size: .; CDR3: CASRTSGGSPLHF; DNA: TGTGCCAGCAGGACCTCGGGTGGCTCACCCCTCCACTTT